This T cell receptor beta chain comes out of a study of T-cell reconstitution after alpha-beta-depleted transplantation in children. Points from the study as a whole: Once a year had passed after transplant, T-cell counts and diversity came mostly from newly produced T cells. Alpha-beta T cells present about two months after transplant were reported to originate from several hundred expanded graft clones. Surviving recipient T cells and thymic progenitors accounted for the high day-60 TCRbeta diversity observed in some patients.

This clonotype was seen a single time. Its specificity is not known. V lost 6 bases and J 2 bases, leaving 16 bases between the germline ends. Germline V CDR1 and CDR2: SQVTM, ANQGSEA. The CDR3 covers 14 residues. Unique molecular identifiers were used to barcode this TCRbeta library. TCRdb re-called the PCR reads with MiXCR, one entry per CDR3 protein. The sample consists of a few hundred thousand distinct CDR3 sequences, 43% of them appearing once. The sequence was obtained from a girl aged 2 to 9 with aplastic anemia, due to receive a stem cell transplant. V usage is TRBV29-1 and J usage is TRBJ2-5; D might be TRBD1 or TRBD2, each matching 7 bases. Sequences were derived from PBMCs, sampled before TCRalphabeta/CD19-depleted stem cell transplant. The CDR3 nucleotides are TGCAGCGTCGATACAGGGGAGGGTCAAGAGACCCAGTACTTC. Amino acids: CSVDTGEGQETQYF.